This T cell receptor beta chain is drawn from a study of molecular identifiers for immune sequencing clone quantification. Study-wide context: In the replicates, RNA derived from roughly 20,000 or 100,000 naive CD8 cells was divided into five parts, and four were sequenced.

This clonotype was detected ten times or more. Its specificity is unknown. As previously described, bulk TCR libraries were made using listed TCR primers. TCRdb recomputed calls from the PCR reads with MiXCR, one row per CDR3 protein. Of 400,000 to 600,000 distinct CDR3 sequences detected, about a fifth appear once; the ten largest clones hold about 0.8%. From germline, CDR1 is DFQATT and CDR2 SNEGSKA (reference sequence). V lost 0 bases, J lost 4 bases, and 4 bases stayed unmatched. This CDR3 comprises 15 residues. Overall study findings and caveats: Clones carrying above 20 RNA copies accounted for over 98% of effector molecules, under 1% in naive cells. Spiked TCR RNA from one Jurkat cell reportedly showed up when mixed among around 1 million naive cells.

This clonotype was sampled from a human donor in good health. Some libraries in this study had Jurkat cell RNA spiked in. This chain links TRBV20-1 with TRBJ2-3; 10 positions match TRBD2. Material: naive CD8+ T cells from blood, with Jurkat cell RNA spiked in. As for subset: FACS-sorted CD8+CD4-CCR7+CD45RA+ naive T cells. The CDR3 DNA sequence: TGCAGTGCTAGAGAGACTAGCGGGCTTGCAGATACGCAGTATTTT. This encodes CSARETSGLADTQYF.